This is a list of T cell receptor beta chains from one sample in a study of cytomegalovirus exposure and HLA in healthy donors. This table comes from immunoSEQ multiplex PCR, and its TCRdb copy is limited to in-frame clones, with some not included. The table shows about 160,000 clones, with around 78% occurring only once. Material for sequencing was PBMCs. These receptors were collected from a woman between 40 and 50 years old in good health and CMV-seronegative. Both conserved end residues are part of each CDR3. The D gene is left open where the match is weak. Clone size is given for some rows only: seen once, a few or many times, or a class if the clone is expanded.

V gene	clone size	J gene	D gene	CDR3 protein	CDR3 DNA
TRBV9	few	TRBJ2-1	TRBD2	CASSVGGREGWNEQFF	TGTGCCAGCAGCGTAGGGGGGCGGGAGGGATGGAATGAGCAGTTCTTC
TRBV19	NA	TRBJ1-1	NA	CASSWTLQNTEAFF	TGTGCCAGTAGTTGGACATTACAGAACACTGAAGCTTTCTTT
TRBV5-6	few	TRBJ2-5	TRBD2	CASTLAGVWETQYF	TGTGCCAGCACCCTAGCGGGAGTATGGGAGACCCAGTACTTC
TRBV30	NA	TRBJ2-3	NA	CAWVIGAASTQYF	TGTGCCTGGGTGATAGGGGCCGCGAGCACGCAGTATTTT
TRBV29-1	NA	TRBJ1-3	NA	CSVGDIQTGNTIYF	TGCAGCGTGGGGGACATTCAAACTGGAAACACCATATATTTT
TRBV30	few	TRBJ1-2	NA	CAWSVRAGPSNYGYTF	TGTGCCTGGAGTGTACGGGCAGGGCCTTCTAACTATGGCTACACCTTC
TRBV18	NA	TRBJ2-7	NA	CASSQDTTREQYF	TGTGCCAGCTCACAGGACACCACCCGTGAGCAGTACTTC
TRBV19	NA	TRBJ2-2	TRBD2	CASKGGLAVNTGELFF	TGTGCCAGTAAAGGTGGACTAGCGGTGAACACCGGGGAGCTGTTTTTT
TRBV14	NA	TRBJ2-3	TRBD2	CASSHGLAVTDTQYF	TGTGCCAGCAGCCATGGACTAGCGGTTACAGATACGCAGTATTTT
TRBV9	few	TRBJ2-5	NA	CASSVGGGSGETQYF	TGTGCCAGCAGCGTAGGGGGGGGCAGCGGAGAGACCCAGTACTTC
TRBV7-9	few	TRBJ2-5	TRBD2	CASSLGHLAGVGETQYF	TGTGCCAGCAGCTTAGGACATCTAGCGGGAGTCGGAGAGACCCAGTACTTC
TRBV5-1	NA	TRBJ1-1	TRBD1	CASTRGQGDWNTEAFF	TGCGCCAGCACCCGTGGGCAGGGGGATTGGAACACTGAAGCTTTCTTT
TRBV28	NA	TRBJ1-2	NA	CASKAGSLYGYTF	TGTGCCAGCAAGGCGGGCAGTCTCTATGGCTACACCTTC
TRBV5-4	NA	TRBJ2-1	NA	CASSLTSIPPYNEQFF	TGTGCCAGCAGCCTCACTAGCATCCCCCCTTACAATGAGCAGTTCTTC
TRBV5-1	NA	TRBJ2-3	TRBD1	CASTPTTGGTDTQYF	TGCGCCAGCACCCCGACGACAGGGGGGACAGATACGCAGTATTTT
TRBV19	NA	TRBJ2-7	NA	CASSGATYEQYF	TGTGCCAGTAGTGGGGCCACGTACGAGCAGTACTTC
TRBV2	few	TRBJ2-1	NA	CASSTQRQPNEQFF	TGTGCCAGCAGTACCCAACGACAACCCAATGAGCAGTTCTTC
TRBV5-6	NA	TRBJ2-1	NA	CASSLNEEQFF	TGTGCCAGCAGCTTGAATGAGGAGCAGTTCTTC
TRBV19	NA	TRBJ2-5	NA	CASRSAAGLKPGAAQYF	TGTGCCAGTAGATCGGCGGCAGGGTTGAAACCGGGAGCGGCCCAGTACTTC
TRBV28	once	TRBJ1-2	NA	CASSLPGVSYGYTF	TGTGCCAGCAGTTTACCCGGAGTCTCCTATGGCTACACCTTC
TRBV7-7	NA	TRBJ2-4	TRBD2	CASQWLVAGNIQYF	TGTGCTAGCCAGTGGTTGGTAGCGGGTAACATTCAGTACTTC
TRBV6-5	few	TRBJ1-4	NA	CASSLTGTLNEKLFF	TGTGCCAGCAGTCTTACCGGGACACTTAATGAAAAACTGTTTTTT
TRBV27	NA	TRBJ1-1	TRBD1	CASSPSQGRITEAFF	TGTGCCAGCAGTCCATCACAGGGGAGGATCACTGAAGCTTTCTTT
TRBV4-1	NA	TRBJ2-3	TRBD1	CASSQDLGAGGRTDTQYF	TGCGCCAGCAGCCAAGATCTGGGAGCAGGGGGAAGGACAGATACGCAGTATTTT
TRBV30	once	TRBJ1-2	TRBD1	CAWSDRDSYLGYTF	TGTGCCTGGAGTGATCGGGACAGCTATCTTGGCTACACCTTC
TRBV11-2	NA	TRBJ1-2	NA	CASSLQALTNYGYTF	TGTGCCAGCAGCCTACAGGCACTGACTAACTATGGCTACACCTTC
TRBV7-9	NA	TRBJ1-5	TRBD1	CASAGTGNQPQHF	TGTGCCAGCGCCGGGACAGGGAATCAGCCCCAGCATTTT
TRBV9	NA	TRBJ2-7	NA	CASSGTPDSGEQYF	TGTGCCAGCAGCGGAACACCGGACAGTGGCGAGCAGTACTTC
TRBV9	NA	TRBJ1-4	NA	CASSPPSGRTNEKLFF	TGTGCCAGCAGCCCGCCGTCCGGGAGAACTAATGAAAAACTGTTTTTT
TRBV6-6	NA	TRBJ1-2	TRBD1	CASYGQGANYGYTF	TGTGCCAGCTATGGACAGGGGGCTAACTATGGCTACACCTTC
TRBV9	NA	TRBJ2-6	NA	CASSSPQVGGPQRDVLTF	TGTGCCAGCAGCTCACCTCAGGTTGGGGGCCCCCAAAGGGACGTCCTGACTTTC
TRBV19	NA	TRBJ1-1	NA	CASSITGGTTEAFF	TGTGCCAGTAGTATAACGGGGGGGACCACTGAAGCTTTCTTT
TRBV9	few	TRBJ2-1	NA	CASSVAYRGGEQFF	TGTGCCAGCAGCGTAGCCTACAGGGGAGGCGAGCAGTTCTTC
TRBV11-2	many	TRBJ1-5	NA	CASSLSRRDQPQHF	TGTGCCAGCAGCTTAAGCCGGCGGGATCAGCCCCAGCATTTT
TRBV18	NA	TRBJ1-4	NA	CASSPRGTNEKLFF	TGTGCCAGCTCACCAAGGGGAACTAATGAAAAACTGTTTTTT
TRBV30	NA	TRBJ1-3	NA	CAWSKAGTGNTIYF	TGTGCCTGGAGTAAGGCAGGGACTGGAAACACCATATATTTT
TRBV7-9	NA	TRBJ1-4	NA	CASSTPAGGHEKLFF	TGTGCCAGCAGCACCCCGGCGGGGGGACATGAAAAACTGTTTTTT
TRBV28	few	TRBJ1-2	NA	CASSFWRGGYTF	TGTGCCAGCAGTTTCTGGCGGGGAGGCTACACCTTC
TRBV30	NA	TRBJ2-1	TRBD1	CARGTGTSYNEQFF	TGTGCCCGCGGGACAGGGACATCCTACAATGAGCAGTTCTTC
TRBV7-8	NA	TRBJ2-2	TRBD2	CASMSSGSWGGELFF	TGTGCCAGCATGTCTAGCGGGAGTTGGGGCGGGGAGCTGTTTTTT
TRBV7-9	NA	TRBJ2-6	NA	CASSSTVSGANVLTF	TGTGCCAGCAGCTCGACAGTGAGCGGGGCCAACGTCCTGACTTTC
TRBV5-1	once	TRBJ2-7	TRBD1	CASLRPQGRFYEQYF	TGCGCCAGCCTGCGACCACAGGGGAGATTCTACGAGCAGTACTTC
TRBV5-5	NA	TRBJ2-3	TRBD2	CASRLKRESTDTQYF	TGTGCCAGCAGACTTAAGCGGGAGAGCACAGATACGCAGTATTTT
TRBV7-3	NA	TRBJ1-1	TRBD1	CASSQVGQGNTEAFF	TGTGCCAGCAGCCAGGTGGGACAGGGGAACACTGAAGCTTTCTTT
TRBV27	NA	TRBJ2-5	NA	CASSELGQRETQYF	TGTGCCAGCAGTGAACTTGGACAGCGAGAGACCCAGTACTTC
TRBV6-1	NA	TRBJ2-2	TRBD2	CASSEDGGRAGELFF	TGTGCCAGCAGTGAAGACGGCGGGAGGGCCGGGGAGCTGTTTTTT
TRBV28	NA	TRBJ2-2	TRBD1	CASSFQGAGELFF	TGTGCCAGCAGTTTTCAGGGGGCCGGGGAGCTGTTTTTT
TRBV12-5	NA	TRBJ1-1	NA	CASRGGFRTEAFF	TGTGCTAGTCGGGGGGGGTTCAGGACTGAAGCTTTCTTT
TRBV19	NA	TRBJ1-5	TRBD1	CASTTGQGVSNQPQHF	TGTGCCAGTACTACTGGACAGGGGGTAAGCAATCAGCCCCAGCATTTT
TRBV19	NA	TRBJ1-1	TRBD1	CASSALPGQGEAFF	TGTGCCAGTAGTGCCCTCCCGGGACAGGGTGAAGCTTTCTTT
TRBV11-3	few	TRBJ2-5	TRBD2	CASSLGRTSGSQETQYF	TGTGCCAGCAGCTTAGGAAGGACTAGCGGAAGCCAAGAGACCCAGTACTTC